The 22 T cell receptor beta chains listed next were all sequenced from one sample in a study of blood T cell repertoires in COVID-19. Only in-frame clones appear in the TCRdb table, and some are missing; sequencing was by immunoSEQ multiplex PCR. The table includes roughly 33,000 clones, almost 90% detected once. What was sequenced was peripheral blood. The receptors come from a human donor in a cohort sampled during active COVID-19.

The J gene is TRBJ2-3, the V gene TRBV6-4; 7 nucleotides agree with TRBD1. The CDR3 has 14 amino acids. The V segment lost 6 bases and the J segment 2 bases; nucleotides outside the gene matches: 5. Germline loops: CDR1 MRHNA, CDR2 SNTAGT. The CDR3 DNA sequence: TGTGCCAGCAGACAGGGGCGAAACACAGATACGCAGTATTTT. It specifies CASRQGRNTDTQYF.

The chain recombines TRBV5-5 with TRBJ2-1; tentatively, D is TRBD2 (5 bases). The CDR3 extends over 14 amino acids. Deletions cut 4 bases from V and 7 bases from J, with 15 bases between. Germline V gene data show CDR1 as SGHKS and CDR2 as YYEKEE (reference sequence). This CDR3 is CASSPELGGNEQFF. The CDR3 DNA follows: TGTGCCAGCAGCCCGGAACTAGGTGGGAATGAGCAGTTCTTC.

The chain uses TRBV21-1 and TRBJ1-5. TRBV21-1 is a known pseudogene. The CDR3 sequence is 17 residues long. The CDR3 DNA reads TGTGCCAGCAGCACTCCCCCGGGACCCTCGGAGGGGCAGCCCCAGCATTTT. It encodes CASSTPPGPSEGQPQHF.

V gene TRBV4-1 combines with J gene TRBJ2-1, with TRBD2 matching 8 bases. CDR3 length: 14 residues. Germline V gives CDR1 MGHRA, CDR2 YSYEKL. Trimming removed 6 bases from V and 4 bases from J; junction bases left unmatched: 5. This CDR3 reads CASSSGTSYNEQFF. The CDR3 nucleotides read TGCGCCAGCAGTTCCGGGACTAGTTACAATGAGCAGTTCTTC.

The CDR3 nucleotides are TGTGCCAGCAGCTTTCTCACAGATACGCAGTATTTT. Protein sequence: CASSFLTDTQYF. This rearrangement joins TRBV11-2 to TRBJ2-3, with unresolved D. Germline CDR1 SGHAT, CDR2 FQNNGV. This CDR3 has 12 amino acids. Trimming stripped 3 bases from V and 2 bases from J, with 3 bases between.

V gene TRBV11-3 combines with J gene TRBJ2-1; TRBD2 matches 8 bases. CDR3 length: 15 amino acids. Germline CDR1 is SGHNT and CDR2 is YENEEA. After removal of 4 bases from V and 5 bases from J, the junction contained 7 bases not matched to a gene. The CDR3 coding sequence is TGTGCCAGCAGCTACCGGGGGGGCCGAGACAATGAGCAGTTCTTC. It is translated as CASSYRGGRDNEQFF.

The chain joins TRBV4-1 to TRBJ2-7, with D maybe TRBD2 (6 bases). Germline-derived CDR1 and CDR2 are MGHRA and YSYEKL. This CDR3 spans 17 amino acids. Trimming removed 1 base at V and 3 bases at J, with 19 bases between. The CDR3 reads CASSQVVTSLVDYEQYF. CDR3 nucleotides: TGCGCCAGCAGCCAAGTCGTCACTAGCCTAGTAGACTACGAGCAGTACTTC.

Comments on this clone: The sample has other DNA sequences that encode this CDR3 too. The chain combines TRBV2 with TRBJ2-2; D call uncertain. There are 17 residues in the CDR3. Germline V gene lookup returns CDR1 SNHLY and CDR2 FYNNEI. Trimming stripped 2 bases from V and 0 bases from J, with 13 bases between. The CDR3 region is CASSEISNSSNTGELFF. In DNA form, the CDR3 reads TGTGCCAGCAGTGAAATTTCTAACAGTTCGAACACCGGGGAGCTGTTTTTT.

The chain uses TRBV3-1 (or the pseudogene TRBV3-2) and TRBJ2-1, with 10 positions matching TRBD2. Per germline, CDR1 LGHDT and CDR2 YNNKEL (reference sequence). There are 17 residues in the CDR3. With V trimmed by 0 bases and J by 7 bases, 9 bases remained unmatched. Here the CDR3 DNA reads TGTGCCAGCAGCCAAGACAATCTAGCGGGAGTTGGGAATGAGCAGTTCTTC. Amino acid sequence: CASSQDNLAGVGNEQFF.

V is TRBV5-4 and J is TRBJ2-5, with 8 bases lining up with TRBD2. The CDR3 spans 17 residues. V was clipped by 2 bases and J by 2 bases; unmatched bases: 11. Germline assignment: CDR1 SGHNT and CDR2 YYREEE (reference sequence). The CDR3 DNA reads TGTGCCAGCAGCTTCCAAGGGCGGGGGGCTAAACAAGAGACCCAGTACTTC. The encoded protein is CASSFQGRGAKQETQYF.

The rearrangement joins TRBV18 to TRBJ2-1; possible D gene TRBD1, 6 bases. Germline CDR1 is KGHSH and CDR2 is LQKENI. CDR3 size: 14 residues. V lost 5 bases to trimming and J lost 6 bases, with 14 bases between them. In DNA form, the CDR3 reads TGTGCCAGCTCATTGGGCCAGGGGAGCAATGAGCAGTTCTTC. Translating it yields CASSLGQGSNEQFF.

This clone came up a few times. This rearrangement joins TRBV7-9 to TRBJ1-2, with D possibly matching TRBD1 (6 bases). CDR1 is SEHNR, CDR2 FQNEAQ, per germline (reference sequence). With 5 bases removed from V and 4 bases from J, the gap between germline ends came to 11 bases. CDR3 length: 13 amino acids. CDR3 region: CASSTRGTYGYTF. Written as DNA, the CDR3 is TGTGCCAGCAGCACAAGGGGGACCTATGGCTACACCTTC.

This clone was recorded once. The chain employs TRBV10-2 and TRBJ1-1; D is uncertain. Germline V CDR1 and CDR2: WSHSY, SAAADI. V lost 4 bases, J lost 6 bases, and 6 bases lay in between. The CDR3 spans 11 residues. This chain's CDR3 is CASSVQAEAFF. CDR3 nucleotide sequence: TGCGCCAGCAGTGTACAAGCTGAAGCTTTCTTT.

V usage is TRBV19 and J usage is TRBJ1-6, with a weak D call TRBD1 (5 bases). The germline V gene encodes CDR1 LNHDA and CDR2 SQIVND (reference sequence). V dropped 6 bases and J dropped 4 bases, with 13 bases sitting between them. CDR3 size: 15 residues. Written as DNA, the CDR3 is TGTGCCAGTAGGCCGCCGGGACTGTATAATTCACCCCTCCACTTT. It yields the protein CASRPPGLYNSPLHF.

The V and J genes are TRBV11-2 and TRBJ2-7; the D gene is possibly TRBD1 (6 bases). V lost 5 bases, J lost 2 bases, and 13 bases lay in between. The CDR3 runs to 14 residues. Germline V gene sequence: CDR1 SGHAT, CDR2 FQNNGV. The CDR3 region is CASSATRGTYEQYF. The CDR3 nucleotides are TGTGCCAGCAGCGCTACCAGGGGCACCTACGAGCAGTACTTC.

V usage is TRBV9 and J usage is TRBJ1-2; D is undetermined. CDR3 length equals 17 residues. Per the germline V gene, CDR1 is SGDLS and CDR2 is YYNGEE. Trimming pared 0 bases from V and 8 bases from J, leaving 23 bases between. In nucleotides, the CDR3 is TGTGCCAGCAGCGTAGAGAGGGTCGGTCCCTATGATAGGGGCTACACCTTC. It specifies CASSVERVGPYDRGYTF. Full variable domain (outside the CDR3, taken from reference TRBV9 and TRBJ1-2): DSGVTQTPKHLITATGQRVTLRCSPRSGDLSVYWYQQSLDQGLQFLIQYYNGEERAKGNILERFSAQQFPDLHSELNLSSLELGDSALYFCASSVERVGPYDRGYTFGSGTRLTVV.

The chain links TRBV18 to TRBJ1-3; TRBD1 agrees at 12 bases. Germline lookup yields CDR1 KGHSH and CDR2 LQKENI. J lost 4 bases, V lost 3 bases, and 4 bases had no gene match. CDR3 length: 16 amino acids. CDR3: CASSPGTGGTGNTIYF. CDR3 nucleotide sequence: TGTGCCAGCTCACCGGGGACAGGGGGCACAGGAAACACCATATATTTT.

The chain recombines TRBV14 with TRBJ2-7; D might be TRBD2 (6 bases). Trimming stripped 8 bases from V and 0 bases from J, with 11 bases between. CDR3 length: 13 residues. From germline, CDR1 is SGHDN and CDR2 FVKESK. CDR3 bases: TGTGCCAGCGATGGGGGAGGCTCCTACGAGCAGTACTTC. Protein sequence: CASDGGGSYEQYF.

The chain combines TRBV16 with TRBJ2-7; possible D gene TRBD2, 6 bases. The CDR3 runs to 15 residues. The germline V gene has CDR1 KGHSY and CDR2 FQNENV. With 3 bases removed from V and 4 bases from J, the gap between germline ends came to 16 bases. CDR3 region: CASSQALGGSYEQYF. CDR3 coding DNA: TGTGCCAGCAGCCAGGCCCTCGGGGGAAGTTACGAGCAGTACTTC. Full variable domain (rest looked up from reference TRBV16 and TRBJ2-7): GEEVAQTPKHLVRGEGQKAKLYCAPIKGHSYVFWYQQVLKNEFKFLISFQNENVFDETGMPKERFSAKCLPNSPCSLEIQATKLEDSAVYFCASSQALGGSYEQYFGPGTRLTVT.

The chain couples TRBV18 to TRBJ2-7; no clear D gene. Germline CDR1 KGHSH, CDR2 LQKENI. V gave up 5 bases and J gave up 4 bases, with 9 bases separating them. The CDR3 contains 12 residues. This CDR3 is CASSSVAYEQYF. For the CDR3, the DNA is TGTGCCAGCTCAAGCGTAGCTTACGAGCAGTACTTC.

This rearrangement joins TRBV7-9 to TRBJ2-5; D is possibly TRBD1 (5 bases). The CDR3 contains 14 residues. Trimming cost V 2 bases and J 7 bases, with 14 bases left between them. Germline V gene data show CDR1 as SEHNR and CDR2 as FQNEAQ (reference sequence). CDR3 residues: CASSLQGLVATQYF. In nucleotides, the CDR3 is TGTGCCAGCAGCTTACAGGGCCTGGTGGCGACCCAGTACTTC.

The chain combines TRBV4-1 with TRBJ1-1; 7 bases fit TRBD1. With 7 bases clipped from V and 7 bases from J, the junction kept 9 bases outside the gene matches. The CDR3 covers 13 residues. Germline V gene sequence: CDR1 MGHRA, CDR2 YSYEKL. The CDR3 sequence: CASTGTARDEAFF. As DNA, the CDR3 is TGCGCCAGCACCGGGACAGCGAGGGATGAAGCTTTCTTT.